This T cell receptor beta chain was sequenced in a study of T cells in Graves' hyperthyroidism and ophthalmopathy. Amplified TCR beta CDR3 regions derived from RNA transcripts. During a first-round RT-PCR of the TCR CDR3, the HTBI primer set was used. TCRdb reanalysed the multiplex PCR reads using MiXCR and keeps one entry per CDR3 protein. The sample lists roughly 700,000 distinct CDR3 sequences, 35% occurring once. The study based diagnoses on clinical symptoms, serum thyroxine and TRAb, thyroid ultrasound and orbital computed tomography. Between the trimmed V and J ends, which lost 1 base and 4 bases, there was a span of 14 bases. The CDR3 consists of 15 residues. Germline V gene data show CDR1 as SGHRS and CDR2 as YFSETQ.

The chain uses TRBV5-1 and TRBJ1-1; perhaps TRBD1 as D (5 bases). The sequencing sample was made of blood. The clonotype was recovered from a woman in her forties with Graves' hyperthyroidism. The CDR3, as DNA: TGCGCCAGCAGCTTGTCCCCAGGGAAGGTCACTGAAGCTTTCTTT. It yields the protein CASSLSPGKVTEAFF.